By sample share, the clone carrying this T cell receptor beta chain is medium-sized. V lost 9 bases to trimming and J lost 5 bases; unmatched junction nucleotides: 9. Germline CDR1 ENHRY, CDR2 SYGVKD. CDR3 size: 14 residues. Individuals aged roughly 18 to 95 years were recruited from 20 to 25 US areas. Each recovered donor of Cohort 3 presented with two negative PCRs, clearance, or symptom resolution. These data belong to a study of blood T cell repertoires in COVID-19. Data came from immunoSEQ multiplex PCR; TCRdb stores just in-frame clones and leaves some out. The table lists some 260,000 clones, about 90% of them singletons.

This chain connects TRBV10-3 to TRBJ2-2, with 7 bases fitting TRBD1. What was sequenced was PBMCs or T cells enriched from blood (not recorded which). This clonotype was sampled from a woman between 18 and 29 years old who had recovered from COVID-19. Here the CDR3 DNA reads TGTGCCATAGCCGGGACAGACAAGACCGGGGAGCTGTTTTTT. This codes for CAIAGTDKTGELFF.